This entry features one T cell receptor (beta chain) sequence. The data were obtained in a study of T cell changes during pregnancy in multiple sclerosis. This table comes from immunoSEQ multiplex PCR, and its TCRdb copy is limited to in-frame clones, with some not included. The data contain approximately 37,000 clones, approximately 90% of them singletons. The source is a female donor in good health, enrolled as a control in a pregnancy study. This specimen was CD4+ T cells from peripheral blood mononuclear cells, taken in the third trimester of pregnancy.

CDR3 region: CASSLFPDSYEQYF. The DNA for the CDR3 is TGTGCCAGCAGCTTGTTTCCAGATTCCTACGAGCAGTACTTC. This rearrangement joins TRBV7-2 to TRBJ2-7; D gene unclear. Germline V gene data show CDR1 as SGHTA and CDR2 as FQGNSA. CDR3 length: 14 residues. The V and J ends lost 3 bases and 1 base respectively, with 10 bases between them. Looking up the rest from reference TRBV7-2 and TRBJ2-7 gives the full variable domain: GAGVSQSPSNKVTEKGKDVELRCDPISGHTALYWYRQSLGQGLEFLIYFQGNSAPDKSGLPSDRFSAERTGGSVSTLTIQRTQQEDSAVYLCASSLFPDSYEQYFGPGTRLTVT.